This T cell receptor (beta chain) was profiled in a study of blood T cell repertoires in COVID-19. Study as a whole: From T cells, B-cell-depleted T cells, or PBMCs came the material, which was cDNA or gDNA.

Participants had their cohort set by participant-reported clinical history. Original data processing: The authors estimated nucleated cell counts from reference gene primer amplification. Measured with immunoSEQ multiplex PCR; TCRdb has only the in-frame clones, and not every one. V and J calls and clone size are those listed in that table; D and trimming were worked out from the DNA. Here the sample spans some 130,000 clones, 83% being singletons. The CDR3 contains 14 residues. V lost 0 bases to trimming and J lost 4 bases, with 9 bases between them. Germline-derived CDR1 and CDR2 are WSHSY and SAAADI.

Material for sequencing was PBMCs or T cells enriched from blood (not recorded which). This chain connects TRBV10-2 to TRBJ1-1; no definite D call. The TCR originated in a man younger than 45 who had recovered from COVID-19. The CDR3 reads CASSESSRSTEAFF. The CDR3 region has the DNA TGCGCCAGCAGTGAGTCGAGCCGGAGCACTGAAGCTTTCTTT.